This is a list of T cell receptor beta chains from one sample in a study of T cell responses to AZD1222 COVID-19 vaccine. Using immunoSEQ multiplex PCR, the repertoire was profiled, and TCRdb retains in-frame clones only, with some absent. The sample holds about 74,000 clones, about nine tenths seen once. The starting material was peripheral blood, obtained on day 0 of AZD1222 vaccination. The receptors stem from an adult in good health. Each CDR3 is given with its conserved first and last residue. The D gene is left open where the match is weak. Expanded clones get a size class; other rows say once, few or many, or leave the size out.

j_call	v_call	clone_size	d_call	cdr3_nt	cdr3_aa
TRBJ2-7	TRBV30	NA	TRBD1	TGTGCCTGGGATCTGGGGGGACAGGGGGCCCACGAGCAGTACTTC	CAWDLGGQGAHEQYF
TRBJ2-1	TRBV5-8	NA	NA	TGTGCCAGCAGCTTTGAGGTTTCCTACAATGAGCAGTTCTTC	CASSFEVSYNEQFF
TRBJ1-5	TRBV9	NA	NA	TGTGCCAGCAGCGTATCGACAGAAAGCAATCAGCCCCAGCATTTT	CASSVSTESNQPQHF
TRBJ2-1	TRBV11-3	NA	NA	TGTGCCAGCAGCTTAGATTCCAGGAATGAGCAGTTCTTC	CASSLDSRNEQFF
TRBJ2-2	TRBV2	few	NA	TGTGCCAGCAGTATCCGGGACGGAGGCACCGGGGAGCTGTTTTTT	CASSIRDGGTGELFF
TRBJ2-5	TRBV5-6	NA	NA	TGTGCCAGCAGCTTGTTGAGGGAGCGAGAGACCCAGTACTTC	CASSLLRERETQYF
TRBJ1-2	TRBV5-6	NA	TRBD1	TGTGCCAGCCGAGGGACAGTCGCCTATGGCTACACCTTC	CASRGTVAYGYTF
TRBJ1-6	TRBV5-8	NA	NA	TGTGCCAGCAGCTTGGCTATCGACGGGAGGCATAATTCACCCCTCCACTTT	CASSLAIDGRHNSPLHF
TRBJ2-7	TRBV4-1	NA	TRBD2	TGCGCCAGCAGCCAAGAGAGGACTAGCGACTACGAGCAGTACTTC	CASSQERTSDYEQYF
TRBJ2-1	TRBV9	NA	TRBD2	TGTGCCAGCAGCGTAGTAAGCGGGGGGTACTACAATGAGCAGTTCTTC	CASSVVSGGYYNEQFF
TRBJ1-2	TRBV7-2	NA	TRBD1	TGTGCCAGCAGACTAACAGGGGCCTATGGCTACACCTTC	CASRLTGAYGYTF
TRBJ2-1	TRBV19	few	NA	TGTGCCAGTAGTATAGGGGTAGAGGTCCTTTCGACCTACAATGAGCAGTTCTTC	CASSIGVEVLSTYNEQFF
TRBJ2-6	TRBV11-2	NA	TRBD2	TGTGCCAGCAGCTGGGGACTAGCGGGAGCAGGTGGGGCCAACGTCCTGACTTTC	CASSWGLAGAGGANVLTF
TRBJ1-2	TRBV5-4	NA	TRBD1	TGTGCCAGCAGCCCGGACAGGGGAGTAGGAACCTTC	CASSPDRGVGTF
TRBJ1-1	TRBV25-1	NA	NA	TGTGCCAGCAGTTTAAGGGGAGCTGAAGCTTTCTTT	CASSLRGAEAFF
TRBJ1-3	TRBV6-6	few	NA	TGTGCCAGCAGTTACTCGAGCGCACGCTCTGGAAACACCATATATTTT	CASSYSSARSGNTIYF
TRBJ2-7	TRBV7-8	NA	NA	TGTGCCAGCAGCGTAAACTACGAGCAGTACTTC	CASSVNYEQYF
TRBJ1-4	TRBV7-2	NA	NA	TGTGCCAGCAGCAACCGGATCTCCAATGAAAAACTGTTTTTT	CASSNRISNEKLFF
TRBJ1-4	TRBV2	NA	TRBD1	TGTGCCAGCAGATTGGGACAGGGGGCGGTGGTGAATGAAAAACTGTTTTTT	CASRLGQGAVVNEKLFF
TRBJ2-3	TRBV29-1	NA	TRBD1	TGCAGCGTTTTTGGGACAGTTCACACAGATACGCAGTATTTT	CSVFGTVHTDTQYF
TRBJ2-5	TRBV28	NA	NA	TGTGCCAGCAGCCGGGGACTTGGTGAGACCCAGTACTTC	CASSRGLGETQYF
TRBJ1-5	TRBV6-5	NA	NA	TGTGCCAGCAGAATCAGGGACTTCAATCAGCCCCAGCATTTT	CASRIRDFNQPQHF
TRBJ1-2	TRBV21-1	NA	NA	TGTGCCAGCAGCGATGAAGGAGGAGGGAACTATGGCTACACCTTC	CASSDEGGGNYGYTF
TRBJ2-1	TRBV5-3	NA	TRBD2	TGTGCCAGAAGCCCCACCCAAGCGGGGGGCCCCCAGAATGAGCAGTTCTTC	CARSPTQAGGPQNEQFF
TRBJ2-2	TRBV5-5	NA	TRBD2	TGTGCCAGCAGCCCTCGGGAGGGCCGTGGCGGGGAGCTGTTTTTT	CASSPREGRGGELFF
TRBJ2-3	TRBV5-4	NA	NA	TGTGCCAGCAGCCCGAAAGGCGGGATAGGAGATACGCAGTATTTT	CASSPKGGIGDTQYF